These 21 T cell receptor beta chains came from one sample sequenced in a study of blood T cell repertoires in COVID-19. This table comes from immunoSEQ multiplex PCR, and its TCRdb copy is limited to in-frame clones, with some not included. The repertoire holds about half a million clones, with roughly nine tenths as singletons. The sequenced sample was peripheral blood. All receptors come from a man in his late teens or twenties with COVID-19, enrolled during active disease.

The chain links TRBV11-2 to TRBJ2-3, with 9 bases identical to TRBD2. The CDR3 length is 16 residues. J gave up 3 bases and V 0 bases, and 4 bases lay outside the gene matches. The germline CDR1 and CDR2 sequences are SGHAT and FQNNGV. The CDR3 nucleotides read TGTGCCAGCAGCTTAGATAGCGGGAGAGGGACAGATACGCAGTATTTT. Translating gives CASSLDSGRGTDTQYF.

This chain links TRBV4-1 with TRBJ1-1; TRBD1 is a possible D gene (5 bases). V was pared by 5 bases and J by 11 bases, with 18 bases between. The CDR3 runs to 13 residues. In germline, CDR1 is MGHRA, CDR2 YSYEKL. The CDR3 here is CASSIGGDRDAFF. For the CDR3, the DNA is TGCGCCAGCAGCATCGGAGGGGACCGTGACGCTTTCTTT.

The chain has TRBV5-1 and TRBJ1-2; 12 nucleotides align to TRBD1. This CDR3 has 16 residues. Germline values: CDR1 SGHRS, CDR2 YFSETQ. V trimming: 4 bases; J trimming: 6 bases; junction bases outside the gene matches: 10. The CDR3 protein is CASSRNPGQGADGYTF. The CDR3 coding sequence is TGCGCCAGCAGCCGGAATCCGGGACAGGGGGCGGATGGCTACACCTTC. Looking up the rest from reference TRBV5-1 and TRBJ1-2 gives the full variable domain: KAGVTQTPRYLIKTRGQQVTLSCSPISGHRSVSWYQQTPGQGLQFLFEYFSETQRNKGNFPGRFSGRQFSNSRSEMNVSTLELGDSALYLCASSRNPGQGADGYTFGSGTRLTVV.

The chain employs TRBV7-8 and TRBJ2-1; possibly TRBD2 for D (5 bases). This CDR3 comprises 16 residues. Between the trimmed V and J ends, which lost 4 bases and 0 bases, there was a span of 13 bases. The germline V gene encodes CDR1 SGHVS and CDR2 FQNEAQ. The CDR3 bases are TGTGCCAGCAGCTACCCCCAGCGGAGCTCCTACAATGAGCAGTTCTTC. Translation: CASSYPQRSSYNEQFF. Filled out from reference TRBV7-8 and TRBJ2-1, the complete variable domain reads GAGVSQSPRYKVAKRGQDVALRCDPISGHVSLFWYQQALGQGPEFLTYFQNEAQLDKSGLPSDRFFAERPEGSVSTLKIQRTQQEDSAVYLCASSYPQRSSYNEQFFGPGTRLTVL.

The sample holds one count of this clone. The V call is TRBV19, the J call TRBJ1-5; 7 positions match TRBD1. The V gene end was trimmed by 3 bases and the J gene end by 7 bases; junction bases not matched to a gene: 3. From germline, CDR1 is LNHDA and CDR2 SQIVND (reference sequence). The CDR3 contains 13 residues. DNA for the CDR3: TGTGCCAGTAGTATCCAGACAGGGCAGCCCCAGCATTTT. Residues: CASSIQTGQPQHF.

This clone was seen once. The chain couples TRBV7-8 to TRBJ1-2; a weak D match, TRBD1 (6 bases). Germline CDR1 is SGHVS and CDR2 is FQNEAQ. The germline V and J ends were trimmed by 5 bases and 0 bases, with 10 bases remaining between them. The CDR3 extends over 14 amino acids. CDR3 loop: CASSLRDTNYGYTF. The CDR3 DNA reads as TGTGCCAGCAGCCTCCGGGACACTAACTATGGCTACACCTTC.

V gene TRBV6-5 combines with J gene TRBJ1-1, with D possibly being TRBD1 (6 bases). CDR1 is MNHEY, CDR2 SVGAGI, per germline. This CDR3 has 15 residues. V lost 9 bases to trimming and J lost 0 bases, with 17 bases between them. In DNA form, the CDR3 reads TGTGCCAGTCGACCCAGGTGGGACATGAACACTGAAGCTTTCTTT. Amino acids: CASRPRWDMNTEAFF.

The V and J genes are TRBV6-6 and TRBJ1-5; TRBD1 might be the D (5 bases). V lost 2 bases, J lost 7 bases, and 15 bases lay in between. Germline CDR1 and CDR2: MNHNY and SVGAGI (reference sequence). The CDR3 extends over 15 amino acids. The CDR3, as DNA: TGTGCCAGCAGTTACCAAAGGGGAGGCGGACAGCCCCAGCATTTT. Protein product: CASSYQRGGGQPQHF.

The V call is TRBV7-3, the J call TRBJ2-5; a weak D match, TRBD2 (6 bases). The CDR3 is 15 residues long. The V gene's germline CDR1 is SGHTA and CDR2 FQGTGA. V was pared by 1 base and J by 0 bases, with 9 bases between. CDR3 in DNA: TGTGCCAGCAGCTTAAGGGCGGGGAACCAAGAGACCCAGTACTTC. Translated, it gives CASSLRAGNQETQYF.

V usage is TRBV5-1 and J usage is TRBJ2-5; 9 nucleotides agree with TRBD1. The V gene end was trimmed by 4 bases and the J gene end by 4 bases; junction bases not matched to a gene: 11. The length of the CDR3 is 16 residues. The germline CDR1 and CDR2 sequences are SGHRS and YFSETQ. CDR3 in DNA: TGCGCCAGCAGCGACCGGGACAGGGACGGGCGAGAGACCCAGTACTTC. This gives the protein CASSDRDRDGRETQYF.

The chain links TRBV10-3 to TRBJ2-5; 9 bases are shared with TRBD2. Unmatched junction bases numbered 7, after V lost 6 bases and J lost 2 bases. Germline V gene lookup returns CDR1 ENHRY and CDR2 SYGVKD. The CDR3 extends over 15 amino acids. CDR3 nucleotides: TGTGCCATCAGGGGGGATAGCGGGAGACAAGAGACCCAGTACTTC. Translation gives CAIRGDSGRQETQYF.

J is TRBJ1-3 and V is TRBV15; D gene uncertain. The length of the CDR3 is 14 residues. The germline gives CDR1 LNHNV, CDR2 YYDKDF (reference sequence). V was clipped by 4 bases and J by 2 bases, with 9 bases between them. CDR3 residues: CATSMGGAGNTIYF. The DNA of the CDR3 is TGTGCCACCAGCATGGGCGGGGCTGGAAACACCATATATTTT.

The chain uses TRBV5-1 and TRBJ2-6, with no clear D. Looked up from germline, CDR1 is SGHRS and CDR2 is YFSETQ. V lost 4 bases, J lost 3 bases, and 11 bases lay in between. The CDR3 extends over 15 amino acids. DNA for the CDR3: TGCGCCAGCAGCCTCCTATTCGGTGGGGCCAACGTCCTGACTTTC. Translated: CASSLLFGGANVLTF.

Concerning this clone: An end of the junction does not agree with germline; a read error may underlie this. The genes are TRBV2 and TRBJ2-3, with 8 bases lining up with TRBD2. Germline CDR1 SNHLY, CDR2 FYNNEI. The CDR3 runs 12 residues. The CDR3 here is CASSESRGAVDF. The DNA for the CDR3 is TGTGCCAGCAGTGAATCGCGGGGGGCCGTAGATTTT.

The chain carries TRBV11-3 and TRBJ2-3; 11 nucleotides match TRBD2. Trimming cost V 4 bases and J 3 bases; bases outside gene matches: 9. Germline V CDR1 and CDR2: SGHNT, YENEEA. The CDR3 has 17 amino acids. The CDR3 nucleotides read TGTGCCAGCAGCTCTGGGGGACTAGCGGCGGGGACAGATACGCAGTATTTT. This sequence encodes CASSSGGLAAGTDTQYF.

The chain joins TRBV27 to TRBJ1-1; 8 bases align to TRBD1. J lost 7 bases, V lost 2 bases, and 6 bases had no gene match. CDR3 length equals 14 residues. Germline CDR1 and CDR2: MNHEY and SMNVEV (reference sequence). The CDR3 nucleotides read TGTGCCAGCAGTTTACAGGGGGCAGACTTTGAAGCTTTCTTT. Encoded protein: CASSLQGADFEAFF.

J is TRBJ2-1 and V is TRBV4-1; D remains unclear. This CDR3 has 12 amino acids. Germline V gene lookup returns CDR1 MGHRA and CDR2 YSYEKL. Deletions cut 4 bases from V and 6 bases from J, with 7 bases between. In DNA form, the CDR3 reads TGCGCCAGCAGCCCAGCGTCCAATGAGCAGTTCTTC. Translation gives CASSPASNEQFF.

V usage is TRBV18 and J usage is TRBJ2-3; maybe TRBD1 (6 bases). CDR1 and CDR2 (germline): KGHSH, LQKENI. This CDR3 spans 16 amino acids. V dropped 2 bases and J dropped 8 bases, with 20 bases sitting between them. The CDR3 reads CASSPGVATPRGTQYF. CDR3 sequence (DNA): TGTGCCAGCTCACCAGGAGTGGCAACGCCCAGGGGTACGCAGTATTTT.

The chain couples TRBV7-8 to TRBJ2-5; 9 positions agree with TRBD2. After removal of 1 base from V and 5 bases from J, the junction contained 11 bases not matched to a gene. CDR3 length equals 17 residues. Germline V gene lookup returns CDR1 SGHVS and CDR2 FQNEAQ. The DNA of the CDR3 is TGTGCCAGCAGCTTAGGGGTTAGCGGGAGTAGGAGTGAGACCCAGTACTTC. As protein: CASSLGVSGSRSETQYF.

V is TRBV4-1 and J is TRBJ2-2; 10 nucleotides line up with TRBD2. The CDR3 runs to 15 residues. Germline V gene data show CDR1 as MGHRA and CDR2 as YSYEKL. J was trimmed by 4 bases and V by 4 bases; bases with no gene match: 3. The CDR3 coding sequence is TGCGCCAGCAGCCCAACTAGCGGGGTCACCGGGGAGCTGTTTTTT. Residues: CASSPTSGVTGELFF.

This chain uses TRBV11-2 with TRBJ2-7; no definite D call. V lost 1 base and J 3 bases, leaving 13 bases between the germline ends. The CDR3 runs to 15 residues. The germline V gene encodes CDR1 SGHAT and CDR2 FQNNGV. The CDR3 nucleotides read TGTGCCAGCAGCTTAGTAGTAGACACCGTCTACGAGCAGTACTTC. Its protein product is CASSLVVDTVYEQYF.